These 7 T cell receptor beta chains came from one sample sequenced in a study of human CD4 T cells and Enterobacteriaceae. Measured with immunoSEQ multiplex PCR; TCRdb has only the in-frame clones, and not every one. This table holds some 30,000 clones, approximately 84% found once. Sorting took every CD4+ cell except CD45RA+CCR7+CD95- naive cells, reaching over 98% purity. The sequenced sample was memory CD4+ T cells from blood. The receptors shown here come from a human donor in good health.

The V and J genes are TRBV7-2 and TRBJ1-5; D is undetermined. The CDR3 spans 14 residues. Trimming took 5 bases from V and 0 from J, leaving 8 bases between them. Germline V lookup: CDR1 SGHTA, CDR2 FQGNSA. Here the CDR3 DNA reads TGTGCCAGCAGCCCTTTTAATAGCAATCAGCCCCAGCATTTT. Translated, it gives CASSPFNSNQPQHF.

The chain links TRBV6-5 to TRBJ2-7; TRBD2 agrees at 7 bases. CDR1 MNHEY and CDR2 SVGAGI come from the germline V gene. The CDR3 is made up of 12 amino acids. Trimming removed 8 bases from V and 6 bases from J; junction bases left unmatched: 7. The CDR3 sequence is CASAVREGEQYF. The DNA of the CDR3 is TGTGCCAGCGCCGTAAGGGAGGGCGAGCAGTACTTC.

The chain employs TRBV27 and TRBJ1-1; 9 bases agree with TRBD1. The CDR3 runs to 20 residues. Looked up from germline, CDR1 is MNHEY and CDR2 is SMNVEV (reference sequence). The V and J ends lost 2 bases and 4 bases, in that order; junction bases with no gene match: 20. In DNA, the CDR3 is TGTGCCAGCAGTTTAAGGAATGAGGGGTATCCGGGACAGGGACGCACTGAAGCTTTCTTT. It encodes CASSLRNEGYPGQGRTEAFF.

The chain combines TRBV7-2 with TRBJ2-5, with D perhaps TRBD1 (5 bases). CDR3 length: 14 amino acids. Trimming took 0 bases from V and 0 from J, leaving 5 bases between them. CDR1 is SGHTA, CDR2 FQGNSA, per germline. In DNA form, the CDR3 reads TGTGCCAGCAGCTTAGCGGGGCACCAAGAGACCCAGTACTTC. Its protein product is CASSLAGHQETQYF.

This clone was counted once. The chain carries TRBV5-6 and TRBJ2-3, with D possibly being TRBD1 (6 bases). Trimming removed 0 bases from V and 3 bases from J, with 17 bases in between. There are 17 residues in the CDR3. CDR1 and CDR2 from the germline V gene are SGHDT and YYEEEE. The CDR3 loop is CASSLGTVLGWTDTQYF. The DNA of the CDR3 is TGTGCCAGCAGCTTGGGGACAGTCCTAGGTTGGACAGATACGCAGTATTTT.

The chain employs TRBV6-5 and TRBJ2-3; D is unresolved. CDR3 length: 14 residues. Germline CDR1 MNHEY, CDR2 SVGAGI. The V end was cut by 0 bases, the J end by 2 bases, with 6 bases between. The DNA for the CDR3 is TGTGCCAGCAGTTACTCGGGATTCACAGATACGCAGTATTTT. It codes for CASSYSGFTDTQYF.

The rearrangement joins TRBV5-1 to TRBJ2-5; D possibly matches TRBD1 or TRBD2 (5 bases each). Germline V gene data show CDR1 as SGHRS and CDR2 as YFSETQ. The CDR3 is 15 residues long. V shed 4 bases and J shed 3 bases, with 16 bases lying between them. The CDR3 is CASSPGLQGEETQYF. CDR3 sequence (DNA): TGCGCCAGCAGCCCGGGGCTCCAGGGAGAAGAGACCCAGTACTTC.